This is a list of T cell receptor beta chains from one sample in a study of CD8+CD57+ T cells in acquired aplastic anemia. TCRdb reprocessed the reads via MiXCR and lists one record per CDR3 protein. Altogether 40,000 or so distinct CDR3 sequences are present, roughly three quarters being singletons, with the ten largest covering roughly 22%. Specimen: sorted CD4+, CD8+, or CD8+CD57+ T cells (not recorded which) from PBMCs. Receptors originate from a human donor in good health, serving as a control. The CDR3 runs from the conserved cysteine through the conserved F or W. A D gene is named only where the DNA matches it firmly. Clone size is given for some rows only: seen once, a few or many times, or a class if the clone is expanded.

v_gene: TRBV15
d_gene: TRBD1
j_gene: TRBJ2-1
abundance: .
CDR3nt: TGTGCCACCAGCAGGGACAGGGGCCATGAGCAGTTCTTC
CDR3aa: CATSRDRGHEQFF

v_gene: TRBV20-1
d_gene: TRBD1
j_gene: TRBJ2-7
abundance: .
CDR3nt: TGCAGTGCTAGGGGGACAGGGTACGAGCAGTACTTC
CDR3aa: CSARGTGYEQYF

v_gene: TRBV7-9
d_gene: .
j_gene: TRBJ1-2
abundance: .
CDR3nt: TGTGCCAGCAGCACGGGACGAAAAAAGGGGTATGGCTACACCTTC
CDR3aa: CASSTGRKKGYGYTF

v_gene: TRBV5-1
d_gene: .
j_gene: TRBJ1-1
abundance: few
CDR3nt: TGCGCCAGCAGCCAGGGGAAAGGTGTAACTGAAGCTTTCTTT
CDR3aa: CASSQGKGVTEAFF

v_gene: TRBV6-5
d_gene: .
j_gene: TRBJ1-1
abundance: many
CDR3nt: TGTGCCAGCAGTTACTCGGTGGGCACTGAAGCTTTCTTT
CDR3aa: CASSYSVGTEAFF

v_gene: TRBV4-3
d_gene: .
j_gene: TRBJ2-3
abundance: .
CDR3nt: TGCGCCAGCAGTCCCCCCCCTACCACAGATACGCAGTATTTT
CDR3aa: CASSPPPTTDTQYF

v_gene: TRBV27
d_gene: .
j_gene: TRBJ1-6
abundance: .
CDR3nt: TGTGCCAGCAGTCAAGGATCTGGTTCACCCCTCCACTTT
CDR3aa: CASSQGSGSPLHF

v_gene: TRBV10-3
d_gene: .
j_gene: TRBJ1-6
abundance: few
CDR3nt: TGTGCCATTAGTACAGGGCCACGTTCACCCCTCCACTTT
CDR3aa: CAISTGPRSPLHF

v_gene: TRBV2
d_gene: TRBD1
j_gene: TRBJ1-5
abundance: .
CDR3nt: TGTGCCAGCAGGGGGACAGGGAGGCCCCAGCATTTT
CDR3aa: CASRGTGRPQHF

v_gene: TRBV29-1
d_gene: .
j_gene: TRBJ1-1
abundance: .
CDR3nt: TGCAGCGTGGGGGGACTTTCAGCTTTCTTT
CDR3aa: CSVGGLSAFF

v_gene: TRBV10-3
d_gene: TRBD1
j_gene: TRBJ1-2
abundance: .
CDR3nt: TGTGCCACTATGGGACAGGGCTATGGCTACACCTTC
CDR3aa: CATMGQGYGYTF

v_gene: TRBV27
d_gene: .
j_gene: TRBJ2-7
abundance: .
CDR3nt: TGTGCCAGCAGTCCACGGACGGACGAGCAGTACTTC
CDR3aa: CASSPRTDEQYF

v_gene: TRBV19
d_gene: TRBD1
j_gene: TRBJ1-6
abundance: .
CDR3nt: TGTGCCAGCAGCTTGCCCGGGACAGACTATTCACCCCTCCACTTT
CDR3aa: CASSLPGTDYSPLHF

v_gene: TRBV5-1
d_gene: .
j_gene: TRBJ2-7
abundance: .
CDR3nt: TGCGCCAGCGGAAACGGGGTACTGGACGAGCAGTACTTC
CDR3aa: CASGNGVLDEQYF

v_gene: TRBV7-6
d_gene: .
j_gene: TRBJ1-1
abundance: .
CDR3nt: TGTGCCAGCAGCTTAGCGGTAGGGCCGCTGAACACTGAAGCTTTCTTT
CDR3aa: CASSLAVGPLNTEAFF

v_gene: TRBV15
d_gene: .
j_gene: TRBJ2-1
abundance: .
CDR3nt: TGTGCCACCAGCAGTCAAGTTACCCGGGATGCGAATGAGCAGTTCTTC
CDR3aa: CATSSQVTRDANEQFF

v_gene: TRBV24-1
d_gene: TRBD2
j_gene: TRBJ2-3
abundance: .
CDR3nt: TGTGCCACCAAACGGACTAGCGGGGACACAGATACGCAGTATTTT
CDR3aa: CATKRTSGDTDTQYF

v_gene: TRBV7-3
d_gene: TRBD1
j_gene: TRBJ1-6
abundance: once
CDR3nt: TGTGCCAGCAGTCTTACAGGGGGTGGTAATTCACCCCTCCACTTT
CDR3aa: CASSLTGGGNSPLHF

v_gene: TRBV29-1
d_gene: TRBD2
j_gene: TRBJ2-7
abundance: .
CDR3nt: TGCAGCGTTGCTAGCGGGAGGGCCTACGAGCAGTACTTC
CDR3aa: CSVASGRAYEQYF

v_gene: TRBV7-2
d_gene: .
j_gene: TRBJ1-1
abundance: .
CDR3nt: TGTGCCAGCAGCTTCGTTGAAGTGAACACTGAAGCTTTCTTT
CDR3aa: CASSFVEVNTEAFF

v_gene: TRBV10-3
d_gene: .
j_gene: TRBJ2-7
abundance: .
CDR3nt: TGTGCCATCAGTGAGTCGACTGTGAGATCCTACTCCTACGAGCAGTACTTC
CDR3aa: CAISESTVRSYSYEQYF

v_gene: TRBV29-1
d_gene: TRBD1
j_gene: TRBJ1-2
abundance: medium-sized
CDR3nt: TGCAGCGTTGAAGATCTGGGGGACAGGGGGCAATTACTCAACTATGGCTACACCTTC
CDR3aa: CSVEDLGDRGQLLNYGYTF